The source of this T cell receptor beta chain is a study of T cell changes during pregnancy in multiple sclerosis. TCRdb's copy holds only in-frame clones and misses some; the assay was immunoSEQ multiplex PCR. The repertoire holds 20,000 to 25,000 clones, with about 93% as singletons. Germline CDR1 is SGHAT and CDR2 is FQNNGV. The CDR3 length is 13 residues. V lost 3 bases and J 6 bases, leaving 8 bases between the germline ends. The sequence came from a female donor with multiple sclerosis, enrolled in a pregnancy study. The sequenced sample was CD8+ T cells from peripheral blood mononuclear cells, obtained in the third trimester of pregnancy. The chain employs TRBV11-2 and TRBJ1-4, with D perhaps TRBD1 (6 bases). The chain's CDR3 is CASSFPGDEKLFF. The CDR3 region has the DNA TGTGCCAGCAGCTTTCCAGGGGATGAAAAACTGTTTTTT.